This T cell receptor beta chain emerged from a study of OX40 agonist ivuxolimab in advanced cancers. The CDR3 is 15 residues long. Germline trimming cut 4 bases from V and 1 base from J; bases unmatched to any gene: 5. Looked up from germline, CDR1 is SGHRS and CDR2 is YFSETQ. The protocol was immunoSEQ multiplex PCR, while the TCRdb copy is restricted to in-frame clones and leaves out a portion. The sample yields around 53,000 clones, around four fifths seen once. This chain connects TRBV5-1 to TRBJ1-1; TRBD1 aligns across 9 bases. The starting material was CD4+ or CD8+ T cells sorted from blood, obtained in a trial of the OX40 agonist ivuxolimab. This TCR was sampled from an adult with an advanced solid tumor such as melanoma, head and neck, liver or kidney cancer. CDR3 loop: CASSISQGANTEAFF. The CDR3 DNA reads TGCGCCAGCAGCATCTCACAGGGGGCGAACACTGAAGCTTTCTTT. The variable domain in full, with the rest retrieved from reference TRBV5-1 and TRBJ1-1, is KAGVTQTPRYLIKTRGQQVTLSCSPISGHRSVSWYQQTPGQGLQFLFEYFSETQRNKGNFPGRFSGRQFSNSRSEMNVSTLELGDSALYLCASSISQGANTEAFFGQGTRLTVV.